This TCR beta chain is drawn from a study of shared clonotypes between healthy human individuals. Here immunoSEQ multiplex PCR was the method, and the copy in TCRdb shows in-frame clones only, minus some. The table includes approximately 350,000 clones, about 74% detected once. CD4+ cells yielded CD45RA+ naive and CD45RA-negative memory subsets. Regarding this clone: Antigen: not known.

Study-wide results and caveats: Among donors, clonotype sharing was expected to be affected by sequencing depth.

The CDR3 spans 13 residues. Trimming pared 3 bases from V and 7 bases from J, leaving 10 bases between. Per the germline V gene, CDR1 is ENHRY and CDR2 is SYGVKD. The receptor's source is a man aged 25-45 years in good health. The V gene is TRBV10-3, the J gene TRBJ2-1, with no clear D. The sample taken for sequencing was memory CD4+ T cells sorted from blood. Subset noted: CD45RA-negative fraction. DNA of the CDR3: TGTGCCATCAGTGAAAGGGCAGATAATGAGCAGTTCTTC. This codes for CAISERADNEQFF.